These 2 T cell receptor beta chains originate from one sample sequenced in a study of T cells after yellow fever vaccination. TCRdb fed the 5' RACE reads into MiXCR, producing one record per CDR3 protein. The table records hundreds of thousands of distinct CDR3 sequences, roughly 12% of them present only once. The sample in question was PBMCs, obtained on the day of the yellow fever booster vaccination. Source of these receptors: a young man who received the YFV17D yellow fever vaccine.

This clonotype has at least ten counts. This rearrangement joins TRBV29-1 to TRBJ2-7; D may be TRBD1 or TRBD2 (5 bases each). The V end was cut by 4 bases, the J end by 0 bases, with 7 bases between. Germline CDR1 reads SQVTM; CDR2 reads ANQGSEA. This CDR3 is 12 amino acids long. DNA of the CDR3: TGCAGCGTTGCTGGGGGCTCCTACGAGCAGTACTTC. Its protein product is CSVAGGSYEQYF.

The CDR3 loop is CASSIGGSKVVWGQFF. CDR3 in DNA: TGTGCCAGTAGTATAGGCGGCAGCAAAGTGGTATGGGGGCAGTTCTTC. The chain employs TRBV19 and TRBJ2-1; D is unclear. Germline CDR1 reads LNHDA; CDR2 reads SQIVND (reference sequence). Trimming pared 1 base from V and 12 bases from J, leaving 22 bases between. The CDR3 sequence is 16 residues long. The full variable domain, with the rest looked up from reference TRBV19 and TRBJ2-1, is DGGITQSPKYLFRKEGQNVTLSCEQNLNHDAMYWYRQDPGQGLRLIYYSQIVNDFQKGDIAEGYSVSREKKESFPLTVTSAQKNPTAFYLCASSIGGSKVVWGQFFGPGTRLTVL.